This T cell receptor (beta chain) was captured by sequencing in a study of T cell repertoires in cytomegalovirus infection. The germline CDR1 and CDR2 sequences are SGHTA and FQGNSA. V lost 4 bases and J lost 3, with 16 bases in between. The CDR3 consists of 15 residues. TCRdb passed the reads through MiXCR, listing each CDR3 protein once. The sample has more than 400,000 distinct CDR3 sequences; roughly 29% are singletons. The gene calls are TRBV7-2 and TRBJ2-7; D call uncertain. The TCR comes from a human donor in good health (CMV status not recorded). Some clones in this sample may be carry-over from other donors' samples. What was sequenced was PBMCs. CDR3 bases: TGTGCCAGCAGCTCGATTGATGGACCCCTCTACGAGCAGTACGTC. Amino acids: CASSSIDGPLYEQYV.